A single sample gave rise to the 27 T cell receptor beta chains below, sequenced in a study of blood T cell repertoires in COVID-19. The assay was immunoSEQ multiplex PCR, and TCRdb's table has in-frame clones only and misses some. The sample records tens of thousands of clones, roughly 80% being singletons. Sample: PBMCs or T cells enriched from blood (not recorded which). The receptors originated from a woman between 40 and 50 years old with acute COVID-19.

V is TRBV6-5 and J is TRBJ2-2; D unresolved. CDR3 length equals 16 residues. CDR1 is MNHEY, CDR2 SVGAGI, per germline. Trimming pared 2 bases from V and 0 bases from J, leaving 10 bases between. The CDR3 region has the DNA TGTGCCAGCAGTTACAGCTCGCTCCCGAACACCGGGGAGCTGTTTTTT. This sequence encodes CASSYSSLPNTGELFF.

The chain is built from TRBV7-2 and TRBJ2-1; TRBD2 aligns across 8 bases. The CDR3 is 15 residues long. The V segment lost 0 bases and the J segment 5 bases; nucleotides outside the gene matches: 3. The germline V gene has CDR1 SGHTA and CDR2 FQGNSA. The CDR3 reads CASSLALAGHNEQFF. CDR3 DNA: TGTGCCAGCAGCTTAGCCCTAGCGGGCCACAATGAGCAGTTCTTC.

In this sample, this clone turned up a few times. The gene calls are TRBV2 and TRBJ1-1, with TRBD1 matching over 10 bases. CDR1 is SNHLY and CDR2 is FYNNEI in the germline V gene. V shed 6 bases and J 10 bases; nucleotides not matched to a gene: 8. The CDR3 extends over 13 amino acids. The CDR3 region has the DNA TGTGCCAGCAGAGACAGGGGGCGGCTAAGAGCTTTCTTT. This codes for CASRDRGRLRAFF.

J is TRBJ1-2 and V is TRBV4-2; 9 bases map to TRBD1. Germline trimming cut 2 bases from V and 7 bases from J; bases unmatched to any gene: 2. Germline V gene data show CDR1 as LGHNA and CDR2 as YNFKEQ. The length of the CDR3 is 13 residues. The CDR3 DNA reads TGTGCCAGCAGCCAAAGACAGGGGGGTGGCTACACCTTC. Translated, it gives CASSQRQGGGYTF.

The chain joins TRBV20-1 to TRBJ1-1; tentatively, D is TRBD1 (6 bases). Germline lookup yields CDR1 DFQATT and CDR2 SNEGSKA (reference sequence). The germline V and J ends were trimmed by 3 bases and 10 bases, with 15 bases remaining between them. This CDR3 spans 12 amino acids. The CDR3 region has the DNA TGCAGTGCTAGTCGGGACACGTTGATAGCTTTCTTT. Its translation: CSASRDTLIAFF.

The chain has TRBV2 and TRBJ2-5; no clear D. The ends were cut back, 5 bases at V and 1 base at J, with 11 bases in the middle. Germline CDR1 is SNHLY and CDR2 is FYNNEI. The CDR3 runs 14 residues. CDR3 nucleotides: TGTGCCAGCAGTCCCCGGGTCAGCCAAGAGACCCAGTACTTC. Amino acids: CASSPRVSQETQYF.

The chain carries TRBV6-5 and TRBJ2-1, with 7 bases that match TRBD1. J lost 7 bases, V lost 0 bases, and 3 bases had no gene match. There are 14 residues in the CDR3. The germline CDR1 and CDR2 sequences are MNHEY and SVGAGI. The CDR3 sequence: CASSYSNRGNEQFF. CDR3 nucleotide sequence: TGTGCCAGCAGTTACTCGAACAGGGGAAATGAGCAGTTCTTC.

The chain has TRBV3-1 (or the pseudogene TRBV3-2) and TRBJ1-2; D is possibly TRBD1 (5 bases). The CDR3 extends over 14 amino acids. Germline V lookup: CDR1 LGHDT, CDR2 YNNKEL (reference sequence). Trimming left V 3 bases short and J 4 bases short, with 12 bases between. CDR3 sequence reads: CASSHSQGPYGYTF. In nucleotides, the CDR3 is TGTGCCAGCAGCCATAGTCAGGGCCCCTATGGCTACACCTTC.

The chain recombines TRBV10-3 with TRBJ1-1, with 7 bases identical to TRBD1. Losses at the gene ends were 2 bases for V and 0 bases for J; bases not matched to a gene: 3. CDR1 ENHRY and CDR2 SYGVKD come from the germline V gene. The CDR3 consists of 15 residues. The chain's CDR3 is CAISEGDRVNTEAFF. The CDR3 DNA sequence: TGTGCCATCAGTGAGGGTGACAGGGTGAACACTGAAGCTTTCTTT.

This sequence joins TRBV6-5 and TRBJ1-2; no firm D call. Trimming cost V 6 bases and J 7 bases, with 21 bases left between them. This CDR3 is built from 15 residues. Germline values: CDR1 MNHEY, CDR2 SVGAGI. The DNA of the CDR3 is TGTGCCAGCAGGGACTCTGGTGGGAGTTCAGGTGGCTACACCTTC. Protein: CASRDSGGSSGGYTF.

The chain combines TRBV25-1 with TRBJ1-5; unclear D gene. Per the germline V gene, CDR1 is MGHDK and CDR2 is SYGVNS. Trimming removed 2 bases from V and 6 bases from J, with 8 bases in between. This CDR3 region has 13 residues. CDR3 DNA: TGTGCCAGCAGTGAAAAGTCGGGTCAGCCCCAGCATTTT. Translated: CASSEKSGQPQHF.

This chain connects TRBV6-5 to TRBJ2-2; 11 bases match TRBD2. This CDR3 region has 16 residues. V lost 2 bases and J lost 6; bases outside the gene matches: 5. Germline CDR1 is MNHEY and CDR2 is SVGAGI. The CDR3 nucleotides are TGTGCCAGCAGTTACGCAACTAGCGGGAGCCCCGGGGAGCTGTTTTTT. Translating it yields CASSYATSGSPGELFF.

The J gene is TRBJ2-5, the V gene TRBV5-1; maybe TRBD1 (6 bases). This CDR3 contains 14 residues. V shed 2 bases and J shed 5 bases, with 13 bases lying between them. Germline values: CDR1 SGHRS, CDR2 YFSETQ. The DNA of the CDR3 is TGCGCCAGCAGCTTAAGGGGGTTCGGCGAGACCCAGTACTTC. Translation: CASSLRGFGETQYF.

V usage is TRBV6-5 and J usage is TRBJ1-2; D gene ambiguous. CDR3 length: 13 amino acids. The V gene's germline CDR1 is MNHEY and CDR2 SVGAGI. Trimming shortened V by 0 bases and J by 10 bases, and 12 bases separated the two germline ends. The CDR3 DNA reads TGTGCCAGCAGTTACTCTGGGCGCCATGACTACACCTTC. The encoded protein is CASSYSGRHDYTF.

CDR3 amino acids: CASLKGGVGANVLTF. CDR3 DNA: TGTGCCAGTTTAAAAGGGGGCGTTGGGGCCAACGTCCTGACTTTC. The chain recombines TRBV6-5 with TRBJ2-6; TRBD1 matches 7 bases. CDR3 size: 15 residues. The germline CDR1 and CDR2 sequences are MNHEY and SVGAGI. V shed 9 bases, J shed 3 bases, and the junction held 8 bases outside the gene matches.

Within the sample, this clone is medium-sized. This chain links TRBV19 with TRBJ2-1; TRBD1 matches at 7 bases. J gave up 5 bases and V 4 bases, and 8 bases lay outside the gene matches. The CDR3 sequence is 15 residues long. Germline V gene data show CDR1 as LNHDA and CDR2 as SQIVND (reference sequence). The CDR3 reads CASSTWDRGDNEQFF. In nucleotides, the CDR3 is TGTGCCAGTAGTACTTGGGACAGAGGAGACAATGAGCAGTTCTTC.

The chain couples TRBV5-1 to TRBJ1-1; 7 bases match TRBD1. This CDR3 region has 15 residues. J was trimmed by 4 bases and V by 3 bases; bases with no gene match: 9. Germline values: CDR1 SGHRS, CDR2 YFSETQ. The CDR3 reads CASSSTQGMSTEAFF. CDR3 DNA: TGCGCCAGCAGCTCTACACAGGGGATGAGCACTGAAGCTTTCTTT.

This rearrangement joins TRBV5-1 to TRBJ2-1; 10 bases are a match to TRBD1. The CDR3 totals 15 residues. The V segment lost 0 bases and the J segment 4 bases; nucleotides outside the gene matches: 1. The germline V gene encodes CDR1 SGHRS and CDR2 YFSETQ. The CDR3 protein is CASSLGQGAYNEQFF. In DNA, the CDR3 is TGCGCCAGCAGCTTGGGACAGGGGGCATACAATGAGCAGTTCTTC.

This chain's CDR3 is CASSPMEWGRTTSYEQYV. The CDR3 nucleotides read TGTGCCAGTAGTCCGATGGAGTGGGGTAGGACTACCTCCTACGAGCAGTACGTC. The chain combines TRBV19 with TRBJ2-7; a weak D match, TRBD2 (6 bases). Germline CDR1 LNHDA, CDR2 SQIVND (reference sequence). V lost 5 bases, J lost 0 bases, and 23 bases lay in between. This CDR3 is 18 amino acids long.

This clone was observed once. This CDR3 is CASSVQGLAGFYEQYF. As DNA, the CDR3 is TGTGCCAGCAGCGTTCAGGGACTAGCGGGCTTCTACGAGCAGTACTTC. The gene calls are TRBV9 and TRBJ2-7, with 12 bases lining up with TRBD2. J lost 3 bases, V lost 2 bases, and 6 bases had no gene match. From germline, CDR1 is SGDLS and CDR2 YYNGEE. The CDR3 sequence is 16 residues long.

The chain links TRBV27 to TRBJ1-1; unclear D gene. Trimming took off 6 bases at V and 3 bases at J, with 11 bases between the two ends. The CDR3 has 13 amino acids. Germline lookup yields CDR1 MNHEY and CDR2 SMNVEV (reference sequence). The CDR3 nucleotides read TGTGCCAGCAGCCGAAAGAGGGACACTGAAGCTTTCTTT. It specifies CASSRKRDTEAFF.

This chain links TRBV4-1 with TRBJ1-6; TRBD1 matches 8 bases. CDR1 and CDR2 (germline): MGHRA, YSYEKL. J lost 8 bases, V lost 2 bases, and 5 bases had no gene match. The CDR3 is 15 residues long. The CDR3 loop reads CASSQMTGDDSPLHF. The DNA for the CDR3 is TGCGCCAGCAGCCAAATGACAGGGGATGATTCACCCCTCCACTTT.

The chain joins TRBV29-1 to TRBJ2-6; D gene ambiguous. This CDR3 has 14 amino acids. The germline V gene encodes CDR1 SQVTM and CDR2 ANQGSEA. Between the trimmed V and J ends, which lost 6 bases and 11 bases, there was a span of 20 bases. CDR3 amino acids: CSVARTRNPDVLTF. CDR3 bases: TGCAGCGTAGCTAGAACACGGAACCCAGACGTCCTGACTTTC.

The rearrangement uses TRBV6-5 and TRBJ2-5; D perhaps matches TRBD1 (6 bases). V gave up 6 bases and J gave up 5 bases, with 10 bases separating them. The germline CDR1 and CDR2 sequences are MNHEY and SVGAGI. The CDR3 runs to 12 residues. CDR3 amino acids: CASRIRGETQYF. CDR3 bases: TGTGCCAGCAGAATAAGGGGGGAGACCCAGTACTTC.

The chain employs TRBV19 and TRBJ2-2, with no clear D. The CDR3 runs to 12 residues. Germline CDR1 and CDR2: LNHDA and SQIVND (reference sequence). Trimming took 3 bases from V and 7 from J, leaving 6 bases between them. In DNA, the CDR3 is TGTGCCAGTAGTATCGGTAGCGGGGAGCTGTTTTTT. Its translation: CASSIGSGELFF.

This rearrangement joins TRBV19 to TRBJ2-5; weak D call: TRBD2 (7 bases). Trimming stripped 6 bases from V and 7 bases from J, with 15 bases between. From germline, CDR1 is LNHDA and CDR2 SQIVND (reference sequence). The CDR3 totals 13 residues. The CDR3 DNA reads TGTGCCAGTAGGATGGGGGGGGGCGCGACCCAGTACTTC. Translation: CASRMGGGATQYF.

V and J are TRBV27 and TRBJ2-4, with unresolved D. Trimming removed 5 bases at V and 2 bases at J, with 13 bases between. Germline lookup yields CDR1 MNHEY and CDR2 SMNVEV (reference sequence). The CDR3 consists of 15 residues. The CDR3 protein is CASSPLAVTKNIQYF. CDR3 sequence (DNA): TGTGCCAGCAGTCCTCTGGCGGTTACCAAAAACATTCAGTACTTC.